Listed below are T cell receptor beta chains from one sample, sequenced in a study of OX40 agonist ivuxolimab in advanced cancers. Data came from immunoSEQ multiplex PCR; TCRdb stores just in-frame clones and leaves some out. The sample lists about 55,000 clones, 77% occurring once. Here the sequenced sample was CD4+ or CD8+ T cells sorted from blood, taken in a trial of the OX40 agonist ivuxolimab. The source of these receptors is an adult with an advanced solid tumor such as melanoma, head and neck, liver or kidney cancer. CDR3s include the opening cysteine and the closing phenylalanine or tryptophan. The order of the fields is J gene, clone size, CDR3 length, V gene, D gene, CDR3 protein, CDR3 DNA. D genes are given only for firm matches. Some rows have no size entry. The others give once, few or many, or a class for an expanded clone.

j_call: TRBJ2-3
clone_size: NA
cdr3_length: 15
v_call: TRBV5-4
d_call: TRBD1
cdr3_aa: CASSLTLQGADTQYF
cdr3_nt: TGTGCCAGCAGCTTGACATTACAGGGGGCAGATACGCAGTATTTT

j_call: TRBJ1-6
clone_size: NA
cdr3_length: 13
v_call: TRBV18
d_call: NA
cdr3_aa: CASSPEGNSPLHF
cdr3_nt: TGTGCCAGCTCACCAGAGGGGAATTCACCCCTCCACTTT

j_call: TRBJ1-1
clone_size: NA
cdr3_length: 17
v_call: TRBV21-1
d_call: NA
cdr3_aa: CASRTRPGALMNTEAFF
cdr3_nt: TGTGCCAGCAGGACTCGACCGGGGGCCCTCATGAACACTGAAGCTTTCTTT

j_call: TRBJ1-1
clone_size: few
cdr3_length: 14
v_call: TRBV14
d_call: NA
cdr3_aa: CASSLNRGQGEAFF
cdr3_nt: TGTGCCAGCAGCCTTAATCGGGGGCAAGGTGAAGCTTTCTTT

j_call: TRBJ2-1
clone_size: NA
cdr3_length: 14
v_call: TRBV2
d_call: NA
cdr3_aa: CASMVETESGEQFF
cdr3_nt: TGTGCCAGCATGGTAGAGACAGAAAGCGGTGAGCAGTTCTTC

j_call: TRBJ2-7
clone_size: NA
cdr3_length: 16
v_call: TRBV7-8
d_call: TRBD2
cdr3_aa: CASSPRTTSGKNEQYF
cdr3_nt: TGTGCCAGCAGCCCCCGGACGACTAGCGGGAAGAACGAGCAGTACTTC

j_call: TRBJ1-5
clone_size: NA
cdr3_length: 17
v_call: TRBV27
d_call: NA
cdr3_aa: CASSPRGGGDSNQPQHF
cdr3_nt: TGTGCCAGCAGTCCCCGGGGAGGGGGTGATAGCAATCAGCCCCAGCATTTT

j_call: TRBJ1-6
clone_size: NA
cdr3_length: 17
v_call: TRBV7-2
d_call: TRBD1
cdr3_aa: CASSLAGGPVFRSPLHF
cdr3_nt: TGCGCCAGCAGCCTTGCAGGGGGCCCTGTTTTTCGGTCACCCCTCCACTTT

j_call: TRBJ2-7
clone_size: NA
cdr3_length: 14
v_call: TRBV9
d_call: NA
cdr3_aa: CASSARAESYEQYF
cdr3_nt: TGTGCCAGCAGCGCGAGGGCGGAATCCTACGAGCAGTACTTC

j_call: TRBJ2-5
clone_size: NA
cdr3_length: 14
v_call: TRBV15
d_call: NA
cdr3_aa: CATSHRQVQETQYF
cdr3_nt: TGTGCCACCAGCCACCGACAGGTCCAAGAGACCCAGTACTTC

j_call: TRBJ2-3
clone_size: once
cdr3_length: 16
v_call: TRBV28
d_call: TRBD1
cdr3_aa: CASSFVGQGATDTQYF
cdr3_nt: TGTGCCAGCAGTTTTGTAGGACAGGGGGCAACAGATACGCAGTATTTT

j_call: TRBJ1-1
clone_size: NA
cdr3_length: 16
v_call: TRBV7-9
d_call: NA
cdr3_aa: CASRTPWGAVNTEAFF
cdr3_nt: TGTGCCAGCAGGACACCCTGGGGGGCCGTGAACACTGAAGCTTTCTTT

j_call: TRBJ1-1
clone_size: NA
cdr3_length: 14
v_call: TRBV7-9
d_call: TRBD1
cdr3_aa: CASSSGQGATEAFF
cdr3_nt: TGTGCCAGCAGCTCGGGACAGGGGGCGACTGAAGCTTTCTTT

j_call: TRBJ2-7
clone_size: few
cdr3_length: 13
v_call: TRBV6-4
d_call: TRBD2
cdr3_aa: CASSDEASGKQYF
cdr3_nt: TGTGCCAGCAGTGACGAAGCTAGCGGGAAGCAGTACTTC

j_call: TRBJ2-1
clone_size: NA
cdr3_length: 15
v_call: TRBV10-3
d_call: TRBD1
cdr3_aa: CAISESGGGYNEQFF
cdr3_nt: TGTGCCATCAGTGAGTCAGGGGGCGGCTACAATGAGCAGTTCTTC

j_call: TRBJ2-1
clone_size: NA
cdr3_length: 11
v_call: TRBV6-4
d_call: NA
cdr3_aa: CASSAGSEQFF
cdr3_nt: TGTGCCAGCAGCGCGGGGTCTGAGCAGTTCTTC

j_call: TRBJ2-1
clone_size: NA
cdr3_length: 15
v_call: TRBV4-3
d_call: NA
cdr3_aa: CASSQSRVASPEQFF
cdr3_nt: TGCGCCAGCAGCCAATCGAGGGTAGCAAGTCCTGAGCAGTTCTTC

j_call: TRBJ2-2
clone_size: NA
cdr3_length: 16
v_call: TRBV4-3
d_call: TRBD1
cdr3_aa: CASSRDRGLGTGELFF
cdr3_nt: TGCGCCAGCAGCCGGGACAGGGGACTGGGGACCGGGGAGCTGTTTTTT

j_call: TRBJ2-1
clone_size: NA
cdr3_length: 13
v_call: TRBV28
d_call: TRBD2
cdr3_aa: CASTGLDYNEQFF
cdr3_nt: TGTGCCAGCACGGGACTAGACTACAATGAGCAGTTCTTC

j_call: TRBJ2-5
clone_size: NA
cdr3_length: 14
v_call: TRBV5-1
d_call: TRBD2
cdr3_aa: CASSYSGRGETQYF
cdr3_nt: TGCGCCAGCAGCTATAGCGGGAGGGGAGAGACCCAGTACTTC

j_call: TRBJ1-2
clone_size: NA
cdr3_length: 16
v_call: TRBV19
d_call: NA
cdr3_aa: CASSIDWGLPDDGYTF
cdr3_nt: TGTGCCAGTAGTATCGATTGGGGCCTCCCCGACGATGGCTACACCTTC

j_call: TRBJ2-3
clone_size: NA
cdr3_length: 15
v_call: TRBV6-4
d_call: TRBD2
cdr3_aa: CASSADSGGTDTQYF
cdr3_nt: TGTGCCAGCAGTGCCGACAGCGGGGGCACAGATACGCAGTATTTT

j_call: TRBJ1-2
clone_size: NA
cdr3_length: 13
v_call: TRBV10-1
d_call: NA
cdr3_aa: CASSETGREGYTF
cdr3_nt: TGCGCCAGCAGTGAGACGGGGCGAGAAGGCTACACCTTC

j_call: TRBJ2-5
clone_size: NA
cdr3_length: 11
v_call: TRBV25-1
d_call: NA
cdr3_aa: CASSEDRHWYF
cdr3_nt: TGTGCCAGCAGTGAAGACAGGCATTGGTACTTC

j_call: TRBJ1-2
clone_size: few
cdr3_length: 13
v_call: TRBV7-2
d_call: NA
cdr3_aa: CASSLQGAGGYTF
cdr3_nt: TGTGCCAGCAGCCTACAGGGTGCGGGTGGCTACACCTTC